A single sample gave rise to the 20 T cell receptor beta chains below, sequenced in a study of vaccination effects on CD4 cells after COVID-19. Which antigens these TCRs recognize remains unknown. Sequencing used immunoSEQ multiplex PCR; TCRdb keeps in-frame clones, though not all of them. Found here are roughly 48,000 clones, approximately 61% of them singletons; the top ten hold 4.5% to 7%. CD4+ T cells were isolated after 10 days of culture. This specimen consisted of CD4+ T cells from PBMCs cultured without peptide, obtained before COVID-19 vaccination. These receptors all come from a human donor who received a COVID-19 vaccine.

The sample holds a few counts of this clone. This chain links TRBV6-6 with TRBJ1-2, with D perhaps TRBD1 (5 bases). Germline V gives CDR1 MNHNY, CDR2 SVGAGI (reference sequence). The V end lost 5 bases, the J end lost 2 bases, and 15 bases lay between the germline ends. This CDR3 comprises 15 residues. CDR3 sequence: CASSARGLRNYGYTF. The CDR3 DNA is TGTGCCAGCAGTGCCCGGGGCTTAAGAAACTATGGCTACACCTTC.

This sequence joins TRBV19 and TRBJ1-3; D perhaps matches TRBD1 (5 bases). The CDR3 spans 18 residues. Germline CDR1 and CDR2: LNHDA and SQIVND (reference sequence). Trimming took 7 bases from V and 4 from J, leaving 26 bases between them. The CDR3 sequence: CASIPQAGRGKSGNTIYF. The CDR3 coding sequence is TGTGCCAGTATCCCTCAGGCGGGTAGGGGCAAGTCCGGAAACACCATATATTTT.

A few counts support this clone. This chain connects TRBV6-5 to TRBJ1-2, with 10 bases that match TRBD1. Per the germline V gene, CDR1 is MNHEY and CDR2 is SVGAGI. The CDR3 extends over 13 amino acids. V lost 9 bases, J lost 5 bases, and 6 bases stayed unmatched. The CDR3 DNA reads as TGTGCCAGTCGACAGGGGGCACCGTATGGCTACACCTTC. Protein product: CASRQGAPYGYTF.

The CDR3 loop reads CASSGLAGETGELFF. The CDR3 bases are TGTGCCAGCAGTGGCTTAGCGGGAGAAACCGGGGAGCTGTTTTTT. The chain recombines TRBV6-4 with TRBJ2-2; 9 nucleotides line up with TRBD2. Germline V gene data show CDR1 as MRHNA and CDR2 as SNTAGT. V lost 4 bases to trimming and J lost 5 bases; unmatched junction nucleotides: 5. The CDR3 loop spans 15 amino acids.

The chain has TRBV24-1 and TRBJ2-5; possibly TRBD1 for D (5 bases). Between the trimmed V and J ends, which lost 5 bases and 5 bases, there was a span of 11 bases. Germline V CDR1 and CDR2: KGHDR, SFDVKD. The CDR3 has 13 residues. CDR3 bases: TGTGCCACCAGTGGAGGTGGGGCGGAGACCCAGTACTTC. Translated, it gives CATSGGGAETQYF.

There are a few counts of this clone. This sequence joins TRBV9 and TRBJ1-2; 7 nucleotides line up with TRBD1. This CDR3 is built from 15 residues. Germline CDR1 is SGDLS and CDR2 is YYNGEE. The trim removed 0 bases at V and 3 bases at J, leaving 5 bases unmatched. The CDR3 sequence is CASSVDPGTDYGYTF. CDR3 DNA sequence: TGTGCCAGCAGCGTAGATCCTGGGACAGACTATGGCTACACCTTC.

The V gene is TRBV28, the J gene TRBJ2-1, with 14 bases that match TRBD2. CDR1 MDHEN and CDR2 SYDVKM come from the germline V gene. After removal of 8 bases from V and 11 bases from J, the junction contained 8 bases not matched to a gene. This CDR3 region has 14 residues. CDR3 nucleotides: TGTGCCAGCCTCCCCGGGACTAGCGGGGGAAAGCAGTTCTTC. Protein sequence: CASLPGTSGGKQFF.

CDR3 protein: CSASVASGYGTQYF. CDR3 coding DNA: TGCAGTGCTAGTGTGGCTAGCGGTTATGGAACGCAGTATTTT. The rearrangement uses TRBV20-1 and TRBJ2-3; TRBD2 aligns across 7 bases. The CDR3 length is 14 residues. Germline CDR1 reads DFQATT; CDR2 reads SNEGSKA (reference sequence). J was trimmed by 9 bases and V by 3 bases; bases with no gene match: 12.

The V call is TRBV18, the J call TRBJ2-3, with D possibly being TRBD2 (5 bases). V lost 5 bases to trimming and J lost 5 bases, with 11 bases between them. Germline V CDR1 and CDR2: KGHSH, LQKENI. The CDR3 is 13 amino acids. The CDR3 region has the DNA TGTGCCAGCTCAGGAAGAGGAGGAGATACGCAGTATTTT. Translation gives CASSGRGGDTQYF.

The rearrangement uses TRBV4-2 and TRBJ2-7, with a possible D match to TRBD1 (5 bases). CDR1 is LGHNA, CDR2 YNFKEQ, per germline. The CDR3 sequence is 14 residues long. With 0 bases removed from V and 9 bases from J, the gap between germline ends came to 15 bases. CDR3: CASSQDTGDGTQYF. CDR3 coding DNA: TGTGCCAGCAGCCAAGATACAGGTGACGGAACGCAGTACTTC.

The gene calls are TRBV7-9 and TRBJ1-2, with TRBD1 as a possible D gene (5 bases). V was pared by 8 bases and J by 7 bases, with 29 bases between. Per the germline V gene, CDR1 is SEHNR and CDR2 is FQNEAQ (reference sequence). This CDR3 spans 17 amino acids. DNA of the CDR3: TGTGCCAGCGGGGAGGGTATCACCGGGACCCCAAGAGGTGGCTACACCTTC. Its protein is CASGEGITGTPRGGYTF.

In this sample, this clone turned up a few times. The genes are TRBV28 and TRBJ2-7; TRBD2 matches at 8 bases. With 3 bases clipped from V and 3 bases from J, the junction kept 7 bases outside the gene matches. From germline, CDR1 is MDHEN and CDR2 SYDVKM. CDR3 length equals 15 residues. The CDR3, as DNA: TGTGCCAGCAGTTTCCAAGCGGCGGGGGGCTACGAGCAGTACTTC. It encodes CASSFQAAGGYEQYF.

The V gene is TRBV5-1, the J gene TRBJ1-2, with TRBD1 as a possible D gene (5 bases). This CDR3 has 15 residues. Trimming pared 4 bases from V and 3 bases from J, leaving 16 bases between. Germline CDR1 and CDR2: SGHRS and YFSETQ. The chain's CDR3 is CASSARRGVYYGYTF. CDR3 nucleotides: TGCGCCAGCAGCGCACGGCGAGGGGTTTACTATGGCTACACCTTC. Based on the CDR3 plus reference TRBV5-1 and TRBJ1-2, the full variable domain is KAGVTQTPRYLIKTRGQQVTLSCSPISGHRSVSWYQQTPGQGLQFLFEYFSETQRNKGNFPGRFSGRQFSNSRSEMNVSTLELGDSALYLCASSARRGVYYGYTFGSGTRLTVV.

The chain employs TRBV12-5 and TRBJ1-5; no reliable D call. Deletions cut 6 bases from V and 0 bases from J, with 15 bases between. CDR1 LGHNT and CDR2 FRNRAP come from the germline V gene. The CDR3 has 16 residues. The CDR3 reads CASGRGIFYSNQPQHF. In DNA, the CDR3 is TGTGCTAGTGGCAGAGGAATTTTTTATAGCAATCAGCCCCAGCATTTT.

This clone was detected a few times. V gene TRBV24-1 combines with J gene TRBJ1-3; no definite D call. CDR1 is KGHDR, CDR2 SFDVKD, per germline. The CDR3 consists of 11 residues. Trimming removed 9 bases from V and 0 bases from J, with 2 bases in between. CDR3 protein: CATGSGNTIYF. The CDR3, as DNA: TGTGCCACCGGCTCTGGAAACACCATATATTTT.

The V gene is TRBV7-2, the J gene TRBJ2-7; D remains unclear. The CDR3 covers 13 residues. In germline, CDR1 is SGHTA, CDR2 FQGNSA. With 7 bases removed from V and 5 bases from J, the gap between germline ends came to 15 bases. This CDR3 is CASTSYGRHEQYF. The CDR3, as DNA: TGTGCCAGCACTTCCTATGGGCGACACGAGCAGTACTTC.

The chain uses TRBV19 and TRBJ1-2; 8 bases fit TRBD1. Germline values: CDR1 LNHDA, CDR2 SQIVND (reference sequence). Germline trimming cut 5 bases from V and 1 base from J; bases unmatched to any gene: 6. This CDR3 has 15 amino acids. The CDR3 loop reads CASSPRTGSNYGYTF. CDR3 nucleotide sequence: TGTGCCAGTAGTCCACGGACAGGGAGTAACTATGGCTACACCTTC.

The chain links TRBV9 to TRBJ2-7; possibly TRBD1 for D (5 bases). Germline lookup yields CDR1 SGDLS and CDR2 YYNGEE. This CDR3 has 13 residues. Trimming cost V 0 bases and J 3 bases, with 7 bases left between them. DNA of the CDR3: TGTGCCAGCAGCGTAGACCAGGGCTACGAGCAGTACTTC. The encoded protein is CASSVDQGYEQYF.

The chain joins TRBV23-1 to TRBJ1-6, with 9 bases aligning to TRBD1. TRBV23-1 is assigned to the ORF class and has an uncertain function. This CDR3 is 14 amino acids long. Trimming at V came to 7 bases and at J to 5 bases, leaving 3 bases not matched to a gene. The CDR3 loop reads CASIQGANNSPLHF. In nucleotides, the CDR3 is TGCGCCAGCATACAGGGGGCTAATAATTCACCCCTCCACTTT.

This clone turned up a few times. The V gene is TRBV12-3 or TRBV12-4, the J gene TRBJ2-3; D is ambiguous. The V gene lost 2 bases and the J gene lost 6 bases, with 3 bases spanning the gap. The CDR3 spans 11 residues. CDR3 loop: CASSLTDTQYF. The CDR3 DNA follows: TGTGCCAGCAGTTTAACGGATACGCAGTATTTT.